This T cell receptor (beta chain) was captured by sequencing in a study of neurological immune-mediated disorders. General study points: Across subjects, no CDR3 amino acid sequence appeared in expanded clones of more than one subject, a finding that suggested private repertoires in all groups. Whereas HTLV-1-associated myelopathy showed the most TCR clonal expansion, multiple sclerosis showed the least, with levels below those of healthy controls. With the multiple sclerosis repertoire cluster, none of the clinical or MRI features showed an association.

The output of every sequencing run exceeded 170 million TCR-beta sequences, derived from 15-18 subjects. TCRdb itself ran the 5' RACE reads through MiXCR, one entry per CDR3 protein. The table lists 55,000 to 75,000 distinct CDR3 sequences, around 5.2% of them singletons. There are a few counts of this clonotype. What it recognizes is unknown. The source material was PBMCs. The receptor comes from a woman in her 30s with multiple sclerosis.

CDR3: CASSLHSGNTIYF. CDR3 bases: TGTGCCAGCAGTTTACATTCTGGAAACACCATATATTTT. This chain uses TRBV6-5 with TRBJ1-3; no definite D call. Looked up from germline, CDR1 is MNHEY and CDR2 is SVGAGI. Between the trimmed V and J ends, which lost 4 bases and 1 base, there was a span of 5 bases. This CDR3 has 13 amino acids.